This passage covers 18 T cell receptor beta chains from one sample sequenced in a study of T cells in Graves' hyperthyroidism and ophthalmopathy. Amplification of TCR beta CDR3 regions used RNA as the template. During a first-round RT-PCR of the TCR CDR3, the HTBI primer set was used. TCRdb itself ran the multiplex PCR reads through MiXCR, one entry per CDR3 protein. Of under 400,000 distinct CDR3 sequences in the sample, roughly 17% are singletons; the top ten hold 33%. Sequencing was performed on blood. Source of these receptors: a man aged 30-40 years with Graves' hyperthyroidism.

The genes are TRBV20-1 and TRBJ2-2; no clear D. The V end was cut by 3 bases, the J end by 3 bases, with 8 bases between. CDR1 DFQATT and CDR2 SNEGSKA come from the germline V gene (reference sequence). The CDR3 extends over 13 amino acids. The CDR3, as DNA: TGCAGTGCTAGTTCCCTGGACACCGGGGAGCTGTTTTTT. Encoded protein: CSASSLDTGELFF.

This clonotype was detected only a few times. The genes are TRBV19 and TRBJ2-1; 8 bases match TRBD2. Per germline, CDR1 LNHDA and CDR2 SQIVND (reference sequence). The CDR3 sequence is 15 residues long. Trimming cost V 4 bases and J 5 bases; bases outside gene matches: 7. CDR3 in DNA: TGTGCCAGTAGTAATGGGGCGGGAGGAAACAATGAGCAGTTCTTC. Residues: CASSNGAGGNNEQFF. Supplemented by reference TRBV19 and TRBJ2-1, the full variable domain reads DGGITQSPKYLFRKEGQNVTLSCEQNLNHDAMYWYRQDPGQGLRLIYYSQIVNDFQKGDIAEGYSVSREKKESFPLTVTSAQKNPTAFYLCASSNGAGGNNEQFFGPGTRLTVL.

There are a few counts of this clonotype. Here the CDR3 reads CASSLRPGTLTDTQYF. In DNA form, the CDR3 reads TGTGCCAGCAGCTTAAGGCCTGGGACCCTCACAGATACGCAGTATTTT. The J gene is TRBJ2-3, the V gene TRBV7-9; D could derive from TRBD1 or TRBD2 (5 bases each). The CDR3 consists of 16 residues. V dropped 2 bases and J dropped 2 bases, with 14 bases sitting between them. Germline CDR1 SEHNR, CDR2 FQNEAQ (reference sequence). The full variable domain, completed using reference TRBV7-9 and TRBJ2-3, is DTGVSQNPRHKITKRGQNVTFRCDPISEHNRLYWYRQTLGQGPEFLTYFQNEAQLEKSRLLSDRFSAERPKGSFSTLEIQRTEQGDSAMYLCASSLRPGTLTDTQYFGPGTRLTVL.

This clonotype was counted many times. This chain connects TRBV11-2 to TRBJ2-1; possible D gene TRBD1, 6 bases. CDR1 and CDR2 from the germline V gene are SGHAT and FQNNGV. V shed 3 bases and J shed 9 bases, with 21 bases lying between them. This CDR3 has 16 amino acids. CDR3 sequence (DNA): TGTGCCAGCAGCTTCGTCGTAACACAGGGTTGGGGTGAGCAGTTCTTC. Translated, it gives CASSFVVTQGWGEQFF. The full variable domain, in which reference TRBV11-2 and TRBJ2-1 provide the parts outside the CDR3, is EAGVAQSPRYKIIEKRQSVAFWCNPISGHATLYWYQQILGQGPKLLIQFQNNGVVDDSQLPKDRFSAERLKGVDSTLKIQPAKLEDSAVYLCASSFVVTQGWGEQFFGPGTRLTVL.

The table lists this clonotype with a few counts. The genes are TRBV29-1 and TRBJ2-1, with TRBD2 matching over 11 bases. Germline V lookup: CDR1 SQVTM, CDR2 ANQGSEA. This CDR3 region has 14 residues. The junction had 8 bases not matched to a gene; V was cut back by 4 bases and J by 9 bases. CDR3 sequence: CSVAQTSGNLEQFF. Here the CDR3 DNA reads TGCAGCGTTGCCCAGACTAGCGGGAATCTTGAGCAGTTCTTC.

This clonotype appeared a few times. The chain carries TRBV6-5 and TRBJ2-3; TRBD2 might be the D (5 bases). Germline V lookup: CDR1 MNHEY, CDR2 SVGAGI. V was cut by 0 bases and J by 1 base, with 14 bases left in between. The length of the CDR3 is 17 residues. Written as DNA, the CDR3 is TGTGCCAGCAGTTACTCCGTTCGTGGACTTGGCACAGATACGCAGTATTTT. This translates into CASSYSVRGLGTDTQYF.

This clonotype has a handful of counts. The chain is built from TRBV20-1 and TRBJ2-1; D unclear. Trimming left V 0 bases short and J 6 bases short, with 12 bases between. The CDR3 has 14 residues. Germline V gene data show CDR1 as DFQATT and CDR2 as SNEGSKA (reference sequence). The CDR3 is CSARDAGASNEQFF. The CDR3, as DNA: TGCAGTGCTAGAGATGCCGGCGCCAGCAATGAGCAGTTCTTC.

This clonotype was seen ten or more times. V is TRBV7-9 and J is TRBJ2-1; TRBD2 matches 7 bases. Per germline, CDR1 SEHNR and CDR2 FQNEAQ (reference sequence). V gave up 5 bases and J gave up 1 base; unmatched junction bases: 17. CDR3 length equals 19 residues. CDR3 residues: CASSLPQGRESRSYNEQFF. The DNA for the CDR3 is TGTGCCAGCAGCCTACCCCAAGGGCGGGAGTCTCGATCCTACAATGAGCAGTTCTTC.

This clonotype was counted ten times or more. The chain joins TRBV12-3 or TRBV12-4 to TRBJ2-7; tentatively, D is TRBD1 or TRBD2 (5 bases each). V dropped 6 bases and J dropped 2 bases, with 5 bases sitting between them. CDR3 length: 11 amino acids. CDR3 in amino acids: CASRGAYEQYF. The CDR3, as DNA: TGTGCCAGCAGGGGGGCCTACGAGCAGTACTTC.

The sample holds many counts of this clonotype. The chain is built from TRBV3-1 and TRBJ2-3, with TRBD2 matching over 15 bases. With 5 bases clipped from V and 6 bases from J, the junction kept 3 bases outside the gene matches. Germline values: CDR1 LGHDT, CDR2 YNNKEL (reference sequence). This CDR3 region has 15 residues. In DNA form, the CDR3 reads TGTGCCAGCAGCTCAGGACTAGCGGGAGGGGATACGCAGTATTTT. It translates to CASSSGLAGGDTQYF.

The chain recombines TRBV20-1 with TRBJ2-5; 9 positions match TRBD2. Germline assignment: CDR1 DFQATT and CDR2 SNEGSKA (reference sequence). The CDR3 has 14 amino acids. Trimming at V came to 6 bases and at J to 5 bases, leaving 10 bases not matched to a gene. CDR3 residues: CSARGGGDAETQYF. CDR3 coding DNA: TGCAGTGCCAGGGGCGGGGGGGATGCGGAGACCCAGTACTTC.

This clonotype was seen a few times. This chain connects TRBV24-1 to TRBJ2-3, with 9 bases fitting TRBD2. Germline assignment: CDR1 KGHDR and CDR2 SFDVKD. CDR3 length: 15 amino acids. V shed 3 bases, J shed 8 bases, and the junction held 8 bases outside the gene matches. In DNA form, the CDR3 reads TGTGCCACCAGTGATCTAGGACTAGCGAGGGGTACGCAGTATTTT. The encoded protein is CATSDLGLARGTQYF.

The chain joins TRBV10-3 to TRBJ2-1, with TRBD2 matching 12 bases. This CDR3 has 17 residues. Germline CDR1 and CDR2: ENHRY and SYGVKD. The ends lost 3 bases at V and 0 bases at J; junction bases unmatched: 3. The CDR3 reads CAISDETSGSSYNEQFF. The CDR3 coding sequence is TGTGCCATCAGTGATGAGACTAGCGGGAGCTCCTACAATGAGCAGTTCTTC.

This sequence joins TRBV15 and TRBJ1-5; D perhaps matches TRBD1 (6 bases). CDR3 length: 15 residues. Per the germline V gene, CDR1 is LNHNV and CDR2 is YYDKDF (reference sequence). V lost 3 bases, J lost 9 bases, and 18 bases lay in between. Written as DNA, the CDR3 is TGTGCCACCAGCAGGGACGACAGGATCAACATGCCCCAGCATTTT. It translates to CATSRDDRINMPQHF.

This clonotype occurred many times. The J gene is TRBJ2-7, the V gene TRBV3-1, with 8 positions matching TRBD2. This CDR3 is built from 15 residues. Germline CDR1 LGHDT, CDR2 YNNKEL (reference sequence). The V segment lost 0 bases and the J segment 3 bases; nucleotides outside the gene matches: 4. CDR3: CASSQESGSNYEQYF. The DNA of the CDR3 is TGTGCCAGCAGCCAAGAAAGCGGGAGTAACTACGAGCAGTACTTC.

This sequence joins TRBV7-9 and TRBJ1-2; TRBD1 matches 10 bases. Germline V CDR1 and CDR2: SEHNR, FQNEAQ (reference sequence). V lost 5 bases to trimming and J lost 7 bases; unmatched junction nucleotides: 7. The CDR3 consists of 14 residues. The DNA for the CDR3 is TGTGCCAGCAGCACGACAGGGGGCACTAGTGGCTACACCTTC. The encoded protein is CASSTTGGTSGYTF.

This chain links TRBV19 with TRBJ2-1; a weak D match, TRBD2 (5 bases). CDR1 and CDR2 (germline): LNHDA, SQIVND (reference sequence). CDR3 length: 16 amino acids. V lost 2 bases and J 5 bases, leaving 16 bases between the germline ends. The CDR3 region is CASSIKRGYSNNEQFF. CDR3 sequence (DNA): TGTGCCAGTAGTATAAAGCGCGGGTACAGTAACAATGAGCAGTTCTTC.

This clonotype was observed at least ten times. The V and J genes are TRBV5-1 and TRBJ2-3; D not certain. V lost 4 bases and J lost 6, with 15 bases in between. This CDR3 region has 14 residues. Germline assignment: CDR1 SGHRS and CDR2 YFSETQ. CDR3: CASSAGSISDTQYF. The CDR3 bases are TGCGCCAGCAGCGCCGGCAGCATTAGTGATACGCAGTATTTT.